There are a few counts of the clone carrying this T cell receptor (beta chain). Only in-frame clones appear in the TCRdb table, and some are missing; sequencing was by immunoSEQ multiplex PCR. The data contain about 240,000 clones, about 80% of them singletons. This entry is derived from a study of blood T cell repertoires in COVID-19. Study-wide context: COVID-19 samples from acute and convalescent phases originated in the United States, Italy and Spain.

The CDR3 has 15 residues. Germline CDR1 and CDR2: MRHNA and SNTAGT. Trimming took 7 bases from V and 2 from J; bases not matched to a gene: 9. The receptor was isolated from an elderly woman with acute or convalescent COVID-19. The chain is built from TRBV6-4 and TRBJ2-3; 7 nucleotides agree with TRBD2. The sample comprised peripheral blood. The CDR3 spells CASMRVGLDTDTQYF. The CDR3 DNA follows: TGTGCCAGCATGAGGGTAGGACTAGACACAGATACGCAGTATTTT.